This TCR beta chain was documented in a study of CD8+ T cells in alopecia areata. On the study more broadly: Each day, treated patients took oral tofacitinib twice, at 5 to 10 mg per dose.

The authors extracted RNA and reverse transcribed it into cDNA as the sequencing template. Profiled with immunoSEQ multiplex PCR; TCRdb holds only in-frame clones, not every one. The sample has about 160,000 clones; around 87% are singletons. The study team obtained lesional scalp punch biopsies and peripheral blood from alopecia areata patients. In the case of this clone: The target antigen is unknown.

From germline, CDR1 is SGDLS and CDR2 YYNGEE. Trimming removed 5 bases from V and 6 bases from J, with 11 bases in between. The CDR3 totals 13 residues. Study-level results: Higher clonality was seen in lesional scalp than in normal scalp, especially in alopecia totalis/universalis.

The chain carries TRBV9 and TRBJ2-2; maybe TRBD1 (6 bases). This receptor was taken from a human donor with alopecia areata. The source material was CD8+ T cells sorted from blood, sampled at week 0. The CDR3 bases are TGTGCCAGCAGTACAGGGACGGCCGGGGAGCTGTTTTTT. As protein: CASSTGTAGELFF.